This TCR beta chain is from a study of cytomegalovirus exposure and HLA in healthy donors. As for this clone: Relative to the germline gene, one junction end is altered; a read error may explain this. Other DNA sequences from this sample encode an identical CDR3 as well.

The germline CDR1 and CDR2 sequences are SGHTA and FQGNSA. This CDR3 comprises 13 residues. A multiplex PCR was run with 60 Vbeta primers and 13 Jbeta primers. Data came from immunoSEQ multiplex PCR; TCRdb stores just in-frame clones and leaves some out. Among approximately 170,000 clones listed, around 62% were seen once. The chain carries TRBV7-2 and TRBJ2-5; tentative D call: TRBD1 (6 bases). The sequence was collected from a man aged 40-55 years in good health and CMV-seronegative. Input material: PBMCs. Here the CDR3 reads CASSPRGSETQYF. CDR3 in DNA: TGCGCCAGCAGCCCTAGGGGGTCAGAGACCCAGTACTTC.